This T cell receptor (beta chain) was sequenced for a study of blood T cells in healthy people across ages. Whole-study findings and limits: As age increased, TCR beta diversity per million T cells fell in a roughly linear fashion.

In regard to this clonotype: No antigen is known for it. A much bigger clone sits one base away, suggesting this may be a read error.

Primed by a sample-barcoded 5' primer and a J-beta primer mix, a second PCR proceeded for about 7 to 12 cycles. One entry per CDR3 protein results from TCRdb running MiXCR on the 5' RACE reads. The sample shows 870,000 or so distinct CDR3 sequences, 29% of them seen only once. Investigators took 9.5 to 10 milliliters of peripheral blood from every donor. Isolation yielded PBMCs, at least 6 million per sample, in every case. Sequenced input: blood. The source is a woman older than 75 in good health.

The CDR3 region is CASTPDRGPPYEQYF. CDR3 coding DNA: TGTGCCAGCACCCCGGACAGGGGGCCCCCCTACGAGCAGTACTTC. The J gene is TRBJ2-7, the V gene TRBV6-5, with 11 bases that match TRBD1. CDR3 length equals 15 residues. J lost 2 bases, V lost 7 bases, and 7 bases had no gene match. Looked up from germline, CDR1 is MNHEY and CDR2 is SVGAGI.